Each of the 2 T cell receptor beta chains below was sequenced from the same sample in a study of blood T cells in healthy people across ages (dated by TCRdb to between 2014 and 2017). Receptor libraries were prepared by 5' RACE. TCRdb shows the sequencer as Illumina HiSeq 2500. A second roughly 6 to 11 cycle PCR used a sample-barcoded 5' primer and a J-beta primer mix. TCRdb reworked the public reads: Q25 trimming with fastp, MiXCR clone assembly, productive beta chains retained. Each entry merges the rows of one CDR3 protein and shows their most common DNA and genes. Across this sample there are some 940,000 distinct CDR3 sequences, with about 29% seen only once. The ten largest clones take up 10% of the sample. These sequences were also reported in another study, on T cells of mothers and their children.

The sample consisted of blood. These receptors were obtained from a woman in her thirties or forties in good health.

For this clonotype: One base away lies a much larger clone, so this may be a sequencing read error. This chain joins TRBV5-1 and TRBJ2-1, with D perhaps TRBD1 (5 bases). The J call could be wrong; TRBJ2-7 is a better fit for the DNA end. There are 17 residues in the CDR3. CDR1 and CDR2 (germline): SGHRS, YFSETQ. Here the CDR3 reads CASSLVPTVSSYNEQYF. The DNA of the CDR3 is TGCGCCAGCAGCTTGGTCCCGACAGTCAGCTCCTACAATGAGCAGTACTTC.

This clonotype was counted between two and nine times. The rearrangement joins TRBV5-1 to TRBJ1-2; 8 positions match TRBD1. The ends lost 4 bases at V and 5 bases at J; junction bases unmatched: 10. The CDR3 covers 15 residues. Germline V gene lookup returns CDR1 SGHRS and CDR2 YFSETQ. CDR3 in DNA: TGCGCCAGCAGCCCGTCGGGACAGGTGGAATATGGCTACACCTTC. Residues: CASSPSGQVEYGYTF.